Here is one TCR beta chain with its context. This clonotype was counted between two and nine times. Which antigen it targets is not known. Per-nucleotide qualities are absent, and no much larger clonotype sits a single base away. Synthesis of TCR cDNA relied on 5'RACE template switching, a step that introduced a universal primer site along with unique molecular identifiers. Priming of cDNA synthesis was performed from both the TCR alpha and TCR beta constant segments. Library amplification used two PCR steps, and the second PCR step added sample barcodes and sequencing adapters. Sequencing of the libraries was done on either Illumina HiSeq 2500 (2x100 bp) or NovaSeq (2x150 bp). As for the original processing: Reads were demultiplexed and collapsed into UMI consensus sequences with MIGEC, and V(D)J alignment was performed with MiXCR. Vaccine-responding clonotypes were identified with edgeR using replicate PBMC samples, with FDR below 0.01 and a log2 fold change above 5 up to day 15 being required. Each bulk clonotype was labeled CD4 or CD8 based on which sequenced repertoire, CD4 or CD8, contained the clonotype at higher abundance. The public reads were reanalyzed by TCRdb: fastp trimming at Q25, MiXCR alignment, in-frame beta chains only. Rows matching on CDR3 protein sequence are summarized as one entry with the most common DNA and genes. The V and J calls were not made by the authors but by TCRdb's processing. This sample lists 150,000 to 200,000 distinct CDR3 sequences; approximately 6% were detected once. Of the sample, roughly 3% is held by the ten largest clones.

The data were taken from a study of T cells after yellow fever vaccination (dated by TCRdb to the late 2010s). With respect to the entire study: The SMART-Seq v4 Ultra Low Input RNA kit was used to prepare libraries from fractions with low cell numbers. To follow T-cell clones before and after primary and booster YFV17D yellow fever vaccination, bulk TCR alpha and beta repertoires were sequenced over time. Two healthy male donors, one aged 18 to 30 and one aged 30 to 39 years, made up the cohort. Blood samples were taken at several timepoints before and after primary and secondary immunization, and bulk PBMC replicates and cell subsets were isolated.

What the research found in general, with its limitations: After the booster, most of the clones that had expanded following primary vaccination were detected again (approximately 96% of CD4 and 88% of CD8), which suggests that memory was broadly maintained. FACS-sorted repertoires could contain abundant contaminating clonotypes from the bulk population, so computational filtering was required. A small fraction of clonotypes appeared in both the CD4 and CD8 compartments, likely as a result of convergent recombination. The study included only a couple of donors, which limits how far the findings can be generalized. The secondary T-cell response was weaker than the primary response but faster, peaking on day 5 instead of day 15.

The treatment or condition label corresponds to: live attenuated yellow fever vaccine strain. A standard Ficoll-Paque protocol was used to isolate PBMCs from peripheral blood. Dynabeads CD4 and CD8 positive selection kits were used to isolate CD4 and CD8 T-cell fractions. RNA was extracted with TriZol from bulk PBMCs, CD4 and CD8 fractions, and dextramer-positive and dextramer-negative fractions. A distance of 6 bases separates the germline ends of V and J, which lose 3 bases and 1 base respectively. The germline V gene yields MNHNS for CDR1 and SASEGT for CDR2. The cysteine opens and the phenylalanine closes a CDR3 of 13 amino acids. Only the CDR3 part of the read is kept: 39 bases, read in frame from the first base.

The source material was CD4+ T cells sorted from PBMCs, sampled on the day of the first yellow fever vaccination. The sequence was collected from a man younger than 35 who received the YFV17D yellow fever vaccine. The sequence links TRBV6-1 to TRBJ1-1; there is no confident call for the D gene. The nucleotide sequence reads TGTGCCAGCAGTGAGAAACAGAACACTGAAGCTTTCTTT. Translated, it reads CASSEKQNTEAFF.